This TCR beta chain was sequenced for a study of blood T cell repertoires in COVID-19. The data were produced by immunoSEQ multiplex PCR, yet TCRdb's version contains in-frame clones alone and is incomplete. There are tens of thousands of clones in the sample; more than 80% occur only once, and 1.3% lies in the top ten. Germline CDR1 reads GTSNPN; CDR2 reads SVGIG (reference sequence). The CDR3 runs to 14 residues. The V end lost 2 bases, the J end lost 7 bases, and 12 bases lay between the germline ends. The sample taken for sequencing was peripheral blood. This sequence originates from a woman of 80 years or more with acute or convalescent COVID-19. This chain joins TRBV30 and TRBJ1-6; maybe TRBD1 (5 bases). CDR3 in DNA: TGTGCCTGGAGTCCTGGACAAGTCAATTCACCCCTCCACTTT. Translation: CAWSPGQVNSPLHF.